These 10 T cell receptor beta chains were all obtained from the same sample, sequenced in a study of blood T cell repertoires in COVID-19. Measured with immunoSEQ multiplex PCR; TCRdb has only the in-frame clones, and not every one. This table has approximately 90,000 clones, over 75% appearing once. The sequenced sample was peripheral blood. The receptors here all came from a woman older than 75 with acute or convalescent COVID-19.

The chain joins TRBV7-9 to TRBJ1-2, with D maybe TRBD1 (6 bases). Trimming left V 0 bases short and J 5 bases short, with 10 bases between. The CDR3 is made up of 14 amino acids. CDR1 SEHNR and CDR2 FQNEAQ come from the germline V gene (reference sequence). Here the CDR3 reads CASSLAPQGYGYTF. In nucleotides, the CDR3 is TGTGCCAGCAGCTTAGCGCCACAGGGATATGGCTACACCTTC.

The rearrangement uses TRBV14 and TRBJ1-4, with 7 bases fitting TRBD1. Germline V gives CDR1 SGHDN, CDR2 FVKESK. This CDR3 region has 15 residues. After removal of 0 bases from V and 8 bases from J, the junction contained 6 bases not matched to a gene. The CDR3 loop is CASSQDRQGLEKLFF. DNA of the CDR3: TGTGCCAGCAGCCAAGATCGACAGGGATTAGAAAAACTGTTTTTT. The entire variable domain, with the rest obtained from reference TRBV14 and TRBJ1-4, is as follows: EAGVTQFPSHSVIEKGQTVTLRCDPISGHDNLYWYRRVMGKEIKFLLHFVKESKQDESGMPNNRFLAERTGGTYSTLKVQPAELEDSGVYFCASSQDRQGLEKLFFGSGTQLSVL.

This sequence joins TRBV12-3 or TRBV12-4 and TRBJ2-5, with 9 nucleotides matching TRBD1. The CDR3 spans 13 residues. Trimming removed 6 bases from V and 5 bases from J; junction bases left unmatched: 4. The CDR3 here is CASSPGTGETQYF. CDR3 DNA sequence: TGTGCCAGCAGCCCCGGGACAGGGGAGACCCAGTACTTC.

This sequence joins TRBV4-3 and TRBJ2-7; 9 bases fit TRBD2. CDR3 length equals 16 residues. The V gene end was trimmed by 3 bases and the J gene end by 3 bases; junction bases not matched to a gene: 9. The germline V gene has CDR1 LGHNA and CDR2 YSLEER. The CDR3 protein is CASSQSLAGLGYEQYF. CDR3 in DNA: TGCGCCAGCAGCCAGAGCCTAGCGGGGCTAGGCTACGAGCAGTACTTC.

The V and J genes are TRBV13 and TRBJ2-1, with 9 positions matching TRBD1. V shed 5 bases, J shed 7 bases, and the junction held 6 bases outside the gene matches. The CDR3 consists of 14 residues. Germline V CDR1 and CDR2: PRHDT, FYEKMQ (reference sequence). The CDR3 DNA reads TGTGCCAGCAGCCGCCGGGACAGGGTAAATGAGCAGTTCTTC. It codes for CASSRRDRVNEQFF.

This chain links TRBV6-6 with TRBJ2-5, with a weak D call TRBD1 (5 bases). Germline V lookup: CDR1 MNHNY, CDR2 SVGAGI (reference sequence). V lost 7 bases and J 2 bases, leaving 11 bases between the germline ends. This CDR3 is built from 13 residues. CDR3 region: CASNLQVQETQYF. CDR3 nucleotide sequence: TGTGCCAGCAATTTACAGGTTCAAGAGACCCAGTACTTC.

The chain recombines TRBV15 with TRBJ2-1; weak D call: TRBD2 (7 bases). V was clipped by 7 bases and J by 9 bases, with 13 bases between them. Germline CDR1 is LNHNV and CDR2 is YYDKDF (reference sequence). The CDR3 sequence is 12 residues long. The CDR3: CATTEGGGEQFF. CDR3 sequence (DNA): TGTGCCACCACCGAAGGGGGGGGTGAGCAGTTCTTC.

The chain couples TRBV3-1 (or the pseudogene TRBV3-2) to TRBJ2-1; weak D call: TRBD2 (5 bases). Germline values: CDR1 LGHDT, CDR2 YNNKEL (reference sequence). V was cut by 1 base and J by 3 bases, with 16 bases left in between. The CDR3 is made up of 17 amino acids. The CDR3 nucleotides read TGTGCCAGCAGCCAAGTGGGTTTTGCGGGCTTCTACAATGAGCAGTTCTTC. Translating gives CASSQVGFAGFYNEQFF.

The chain uses TRBV5-1 and TRBJ2-3; 9 nucleotides match TRBD2. The CDR3 has 15 amino acids. CDR1 is SGHRS and CDR2 is YFSETQ in the germline V gene. J lost 4 bases, V lost 1 base, and 4 bases had no gene match. The DNA for the CDR3 is TGCGCCAGCAGCTTGCAGTCTAGCGGGGCAGATACGCAGTATTTT. Its translation is CASSLQSSGADTQYF.

The chain is built from TRBV21-1 and TRBJ2-2; TRBD1, the table's D call, lacks a check against the DNA. TRBV21-1 is a pseudogene. This CDR3 comprises 16 residues. In DNA form, the CDR3 reads TGTGCCAGCAGATATCCCGGGACAGGGAACACCGGGGAGCTGTTTTTT. Protein product: CASRYPGTGNTGELFF.